Listed below are T cell receptor beta chains from one sample, sequenced in a study of T cell repertoires in cytomegalovirus infection. No antigens are known for them. TCRdb re-derived calls from the reads in MiXCR, one entry per CDR3 protein. Found here are more than 250,000 distinct CDR3 sequences, roughly 25% of them singletons; the top ten hold more than 10%. Sequencing was performed on cultured PBMCs, taken from culture after CMV antigen stimulation. The receptors shown here come from a human donor in good health (CMV status not recorded). Some clones in this sample may be carry-over from other donors' samples. CDR3s include the opening cysteine and the closing phenylalanine or tryptophan. D genes are given only for firm matches. Clone size, where shown, is once, few, many, or a class for clones that have expanded.

-,-,TRBJ2-4,TRBV12-3/TRBV12-4,TGTGCCAGCAGTTTTCGGACGATGGGAAACATTCAGTACTTC,CASSFRTMGNIQYF
-,-,TRBJ2-1,TRBV6-4,TGTCCCAGCCGACTACCCTACAATGAGCAGTTCTTC,CPSRLPYNEQFF
TRBD1,many,TRBJ1-2,TRBV7-2,TGTGCCAGCAGCCCGGGGACAGGGCTCCCGGGCGGCTACACCTTC,CASSPGTGLPGGYTF
TRBD1,few,TRBJ2-4,TRBV4-1,TGCGCCAGCAGCCAAAACCGGAATAGGGACAGGGGGCTCTACATTCAGTACTTC,CASSQNRNRDRGLYIQYF
-,once,TRBJ2-7,TRBV7-4,TGTGCCAGCAGCTTAGATGCAGGGGTTCGCGCCGAGCAGTACTTC,CASSLDAGVRAEQYF
-,once,TRBJ1-5,TRBV28,TGTGCCAGCAGATGGACAGATAATAGCAATCAGCCCCAGCATTTT,CASRWTDNSNQPQHF
-,few,TRBJ1-1,TRBV27,TGTGCCAGCAGTTTATTTAAGGGACACGTGAACACTGAAGCTTTCTTT,CASSLFKGHVNTEAFF
-,-,TRBJ2-7,TRBV19,TGTGCCAGTGCCTCCGGGACACCCTACGAGCAGTACTTC,CASASGTPYEQYF
TRBD2,-,TRBJ2-7,TRBV9,TGTGCCAGCAGCGTAGGAGGAAGCGGGAGGGCCGTCTCCTACGAGCAGTACTTC,CASSVGGSGRAVSYEQYF
-,many,TRBJ2-1,TRBV20-1,TGCAGTGCTAGAGATTCGTCTACTTTCAATGAGCAGTTCTTC,CSARDSSTFNEQFF
-,few,TRBJ2-7,TRBV6-2/TRBV6-3,TGTGCCAGCAGTTACGGGCGAGGTGGGGGCGTTCCCCACGAGCAGTACTTC,CASSYGRGGGVPHEQYF
-,-,TRBJ2-1,TRBV2,TGTGCCAGCAGTGAACTCCCACAGGGACTATACAATGAGCAGTTCTTC,CASSELPQGLYNEQFF
-,-,TRBJ1-1,TRBV6-2/TRBV6-3,TGTGCCAGCACCGAAGGGTGGACTGAAGCTTTCTTT,CASTEGWTEAFF
-,many,TRBJ1-4,TRBV7-2,TGTGCCAGCAGCCTTAATAATGAAAAACTGTTTTTT,CASSLNNEKLFF
-,many,TRBJ1-2,TRBV7-9,TGTGCCAGCAGCCTAGACAACTATGGCTACACCTTC,CASSLDNYGYTF
-,few,TRBJ1-1,TRBV25-1,TGTGCCAGCAGTGAAACAGGGTTGGGCTCTGAAGCTTTCTTT,CASSETGLGSEAFF
TRBD2,-,TRBJ2-2,TRBV19,TGTGCCAGTAGTCCACGAAGGGGTGCTAGCGGGAGTGTTATCGGGACCGGGGAGCTGTTTTTT,CASSPRRGASGSVIGTGELFF
-,-,TRBJ1-4,TRBV11-2,TGTGCCAGCAGCCCCCCCGGGAATGATGAAAAACTGTTTTTT,CASSPPGNDEKLFF
-,few,TRBJ1-2,TRBV6-1,TGTGCCAGCAGACCCGGCGGGGGGAAATATGGCTACACCTTC,CASRPGGGKYGYTF
TRBD2,many,TRBJ2-3,TRBV7-2,TGTGCCAGCAGCCTCCGACTAGCGGGAGGGATGGGCACAGATACGCAGTATTTT,CASSLRLAGGMGTDTQYF
-,once,TRBJ1-5,TRBV20-1,TGCAGTGCTAGAGGGGGGGGGGGGCGCAATCAGCCCCAGCATTTT,CSARGGGGRNQPQHF
-,many,TRBJ2-1,TRBV27,TGTGCCAGCAGTCCCATAGGGGGAGCGCGGAATGAGCAGTTCTTC,CASSPIGGARNEQFF
-,-,TRBJ2-5,TRBV20-1,TGCAGTGCTATAAAGGACATGGTCCTAGAGACCCAGTACTTC,CSAIKDMVLETQYF
TRBD2,-,TRBJ2-3,TRBV19,TGTGCCAGTAGTACAGGGACTAGCGGGAGGGAGGATACGCAGTATTTT,CASSTGTSGREDTQYF
-,-,TRBJ2-5,TRBV2,TGTGCCAGCTCACTCCTCGGACTGCTTCAAGAGACCCAGTACTTC,CASSLLGLLQETQYF
-,many,TRBJ2-1,TRBV30,TGTGCCTGGAGTGTAATTGGAGATGAGCAGTTCTTC,CAWSVIGDEQFF
TRBD2,-,TRBJ2-5,TRBV11-2,TGTGCCAGCAGCTTAGACCGGGGGGGCCAAGAGACCCAGTACTTC,CASSLDRGGQETQYF
-,-,TRBJ2-7,TRBV7-6,TGTGCCAGCAGCTTAGAGGGAACCGTCTACGAGCAGTACTTC,CASSLEGTVYEQYF
-,many,TRBJ1-5,TRBV7-2,TGTGCCAGCAGCTTCCGGGGGGGTCAGCCCCAGCATTTT,CASSFRGGQPQHF
TRBD1,many,TRBJ1-5,TRBV12-3/TRBV12-4,TGTGCCAGCAGCCAGGGGGGCAATCAGCCCCAGCATTTT,CASSQGGNQPQHF
-,-,TRBJ2-1,TRBV7-9,TGTGCTAGCAGCTTATCGGGCTCCCCCAATGAGCAGTTCTTC,CASSLSGSPNEQFF
-,few,TRBJ2-3,TRBV9,TGTGCCAGCAGCGCCGGAGCCCTAGATACTGCGCAGTATTTT,CASSAGALDTAQYF
-,-,TRBJ1-2,TRBV7-2,TGTGCCAGCAGCTTAGCGCAAGGTGACAGTCTGAACTATGGCTACACCTTC,CASSLAQGDSLNYGYTF
-,-,TRBJ1-6,TRBV4-1,TGTGCCAGCAGCCAACCGGGAAGCTCCTATAATTCACCCCTCCACTTT,CASSQPGSSYNSPLHF
-,-,TRBJ1-5,TRBV10-3,TGTGCCATCAGTGATCGCCAGGATAGCAATCAGCCCCAGCATTTT,CAISDRQDSNQPQHF
TRBD1,few,TRBJ1-6,TRBV7-6,TGTGCCAGCAGCAAAGGCTCAGGGGGTTCACCCCTCCACTTT,CASSKGSGGSPLHF
-,many,TRBJ2-1,TRBV7-2,TGTGCCAGCATAATAAGGACTGGGAGCTCCTACAATGAGCAGTTCTTC,CASIIRTGSSYNEQFF
-,-,TRBJ2-7,TRBV14,TGTGCCAGCAGCCAAACAGGGTACTTAGGAGAGCAGTACTTC,CASSQTGYLGEQYF
TRBD2,many,TRBJ2-1,TRBV19,TGTGCCAGCAAGTATACAGGAGCGGGAGGGCCATATGAGCAGTTCTTC,CASKYTGAGGPYEQFF
-,many,TRBJ2-2,TRBV5-4,TGTGCCATGACGAGGGGGTTCGGCACCGGGGAGCTGTTTTTT,CAMTRGFGTGELFF
-,many,TRBJ1-1,TRBV7-2,TGTGCCAGCAGCTCAAAACAGGGAGTGGGTACTGAAGCTTTCTTT,CASSSKQGVGTEAFF
TRBD2,-,TRBJ2-1,TRBV12-5,TGTGCTAGTGGTTTGGCCCACCCGGGACTAGCGGCGTACAATGAGCAGTTCTTC,CASGLAHPGLAAYNEQFF
-,-,TRBJ2-2,TRBV7-6,TGTGCCAGCAGCTTAAGTGTGACCTTAACCGGGGAGCTGTTTTTT,CASSLSVTLTGELFF
-,few,TRBJ2-3,TRBV7-9,TGTGCCAGCAGCCCGACTACGCAGGATACGCAGTATTTT,CASSPTTQDTQYF
-,many,TRBJ1-3,TRBV25-1,TGTGCCAGCAGTGAGGAGAGGTCTGGAAACACCATATATTTT,CASSEERSGNTIYF
-,-,TRBJ2-2,TRBV19,TGTGCCAGTTCAGCGGGTCTGAACACCGGGGAGCTGTTTTTT,CASSAGLNTGELFF